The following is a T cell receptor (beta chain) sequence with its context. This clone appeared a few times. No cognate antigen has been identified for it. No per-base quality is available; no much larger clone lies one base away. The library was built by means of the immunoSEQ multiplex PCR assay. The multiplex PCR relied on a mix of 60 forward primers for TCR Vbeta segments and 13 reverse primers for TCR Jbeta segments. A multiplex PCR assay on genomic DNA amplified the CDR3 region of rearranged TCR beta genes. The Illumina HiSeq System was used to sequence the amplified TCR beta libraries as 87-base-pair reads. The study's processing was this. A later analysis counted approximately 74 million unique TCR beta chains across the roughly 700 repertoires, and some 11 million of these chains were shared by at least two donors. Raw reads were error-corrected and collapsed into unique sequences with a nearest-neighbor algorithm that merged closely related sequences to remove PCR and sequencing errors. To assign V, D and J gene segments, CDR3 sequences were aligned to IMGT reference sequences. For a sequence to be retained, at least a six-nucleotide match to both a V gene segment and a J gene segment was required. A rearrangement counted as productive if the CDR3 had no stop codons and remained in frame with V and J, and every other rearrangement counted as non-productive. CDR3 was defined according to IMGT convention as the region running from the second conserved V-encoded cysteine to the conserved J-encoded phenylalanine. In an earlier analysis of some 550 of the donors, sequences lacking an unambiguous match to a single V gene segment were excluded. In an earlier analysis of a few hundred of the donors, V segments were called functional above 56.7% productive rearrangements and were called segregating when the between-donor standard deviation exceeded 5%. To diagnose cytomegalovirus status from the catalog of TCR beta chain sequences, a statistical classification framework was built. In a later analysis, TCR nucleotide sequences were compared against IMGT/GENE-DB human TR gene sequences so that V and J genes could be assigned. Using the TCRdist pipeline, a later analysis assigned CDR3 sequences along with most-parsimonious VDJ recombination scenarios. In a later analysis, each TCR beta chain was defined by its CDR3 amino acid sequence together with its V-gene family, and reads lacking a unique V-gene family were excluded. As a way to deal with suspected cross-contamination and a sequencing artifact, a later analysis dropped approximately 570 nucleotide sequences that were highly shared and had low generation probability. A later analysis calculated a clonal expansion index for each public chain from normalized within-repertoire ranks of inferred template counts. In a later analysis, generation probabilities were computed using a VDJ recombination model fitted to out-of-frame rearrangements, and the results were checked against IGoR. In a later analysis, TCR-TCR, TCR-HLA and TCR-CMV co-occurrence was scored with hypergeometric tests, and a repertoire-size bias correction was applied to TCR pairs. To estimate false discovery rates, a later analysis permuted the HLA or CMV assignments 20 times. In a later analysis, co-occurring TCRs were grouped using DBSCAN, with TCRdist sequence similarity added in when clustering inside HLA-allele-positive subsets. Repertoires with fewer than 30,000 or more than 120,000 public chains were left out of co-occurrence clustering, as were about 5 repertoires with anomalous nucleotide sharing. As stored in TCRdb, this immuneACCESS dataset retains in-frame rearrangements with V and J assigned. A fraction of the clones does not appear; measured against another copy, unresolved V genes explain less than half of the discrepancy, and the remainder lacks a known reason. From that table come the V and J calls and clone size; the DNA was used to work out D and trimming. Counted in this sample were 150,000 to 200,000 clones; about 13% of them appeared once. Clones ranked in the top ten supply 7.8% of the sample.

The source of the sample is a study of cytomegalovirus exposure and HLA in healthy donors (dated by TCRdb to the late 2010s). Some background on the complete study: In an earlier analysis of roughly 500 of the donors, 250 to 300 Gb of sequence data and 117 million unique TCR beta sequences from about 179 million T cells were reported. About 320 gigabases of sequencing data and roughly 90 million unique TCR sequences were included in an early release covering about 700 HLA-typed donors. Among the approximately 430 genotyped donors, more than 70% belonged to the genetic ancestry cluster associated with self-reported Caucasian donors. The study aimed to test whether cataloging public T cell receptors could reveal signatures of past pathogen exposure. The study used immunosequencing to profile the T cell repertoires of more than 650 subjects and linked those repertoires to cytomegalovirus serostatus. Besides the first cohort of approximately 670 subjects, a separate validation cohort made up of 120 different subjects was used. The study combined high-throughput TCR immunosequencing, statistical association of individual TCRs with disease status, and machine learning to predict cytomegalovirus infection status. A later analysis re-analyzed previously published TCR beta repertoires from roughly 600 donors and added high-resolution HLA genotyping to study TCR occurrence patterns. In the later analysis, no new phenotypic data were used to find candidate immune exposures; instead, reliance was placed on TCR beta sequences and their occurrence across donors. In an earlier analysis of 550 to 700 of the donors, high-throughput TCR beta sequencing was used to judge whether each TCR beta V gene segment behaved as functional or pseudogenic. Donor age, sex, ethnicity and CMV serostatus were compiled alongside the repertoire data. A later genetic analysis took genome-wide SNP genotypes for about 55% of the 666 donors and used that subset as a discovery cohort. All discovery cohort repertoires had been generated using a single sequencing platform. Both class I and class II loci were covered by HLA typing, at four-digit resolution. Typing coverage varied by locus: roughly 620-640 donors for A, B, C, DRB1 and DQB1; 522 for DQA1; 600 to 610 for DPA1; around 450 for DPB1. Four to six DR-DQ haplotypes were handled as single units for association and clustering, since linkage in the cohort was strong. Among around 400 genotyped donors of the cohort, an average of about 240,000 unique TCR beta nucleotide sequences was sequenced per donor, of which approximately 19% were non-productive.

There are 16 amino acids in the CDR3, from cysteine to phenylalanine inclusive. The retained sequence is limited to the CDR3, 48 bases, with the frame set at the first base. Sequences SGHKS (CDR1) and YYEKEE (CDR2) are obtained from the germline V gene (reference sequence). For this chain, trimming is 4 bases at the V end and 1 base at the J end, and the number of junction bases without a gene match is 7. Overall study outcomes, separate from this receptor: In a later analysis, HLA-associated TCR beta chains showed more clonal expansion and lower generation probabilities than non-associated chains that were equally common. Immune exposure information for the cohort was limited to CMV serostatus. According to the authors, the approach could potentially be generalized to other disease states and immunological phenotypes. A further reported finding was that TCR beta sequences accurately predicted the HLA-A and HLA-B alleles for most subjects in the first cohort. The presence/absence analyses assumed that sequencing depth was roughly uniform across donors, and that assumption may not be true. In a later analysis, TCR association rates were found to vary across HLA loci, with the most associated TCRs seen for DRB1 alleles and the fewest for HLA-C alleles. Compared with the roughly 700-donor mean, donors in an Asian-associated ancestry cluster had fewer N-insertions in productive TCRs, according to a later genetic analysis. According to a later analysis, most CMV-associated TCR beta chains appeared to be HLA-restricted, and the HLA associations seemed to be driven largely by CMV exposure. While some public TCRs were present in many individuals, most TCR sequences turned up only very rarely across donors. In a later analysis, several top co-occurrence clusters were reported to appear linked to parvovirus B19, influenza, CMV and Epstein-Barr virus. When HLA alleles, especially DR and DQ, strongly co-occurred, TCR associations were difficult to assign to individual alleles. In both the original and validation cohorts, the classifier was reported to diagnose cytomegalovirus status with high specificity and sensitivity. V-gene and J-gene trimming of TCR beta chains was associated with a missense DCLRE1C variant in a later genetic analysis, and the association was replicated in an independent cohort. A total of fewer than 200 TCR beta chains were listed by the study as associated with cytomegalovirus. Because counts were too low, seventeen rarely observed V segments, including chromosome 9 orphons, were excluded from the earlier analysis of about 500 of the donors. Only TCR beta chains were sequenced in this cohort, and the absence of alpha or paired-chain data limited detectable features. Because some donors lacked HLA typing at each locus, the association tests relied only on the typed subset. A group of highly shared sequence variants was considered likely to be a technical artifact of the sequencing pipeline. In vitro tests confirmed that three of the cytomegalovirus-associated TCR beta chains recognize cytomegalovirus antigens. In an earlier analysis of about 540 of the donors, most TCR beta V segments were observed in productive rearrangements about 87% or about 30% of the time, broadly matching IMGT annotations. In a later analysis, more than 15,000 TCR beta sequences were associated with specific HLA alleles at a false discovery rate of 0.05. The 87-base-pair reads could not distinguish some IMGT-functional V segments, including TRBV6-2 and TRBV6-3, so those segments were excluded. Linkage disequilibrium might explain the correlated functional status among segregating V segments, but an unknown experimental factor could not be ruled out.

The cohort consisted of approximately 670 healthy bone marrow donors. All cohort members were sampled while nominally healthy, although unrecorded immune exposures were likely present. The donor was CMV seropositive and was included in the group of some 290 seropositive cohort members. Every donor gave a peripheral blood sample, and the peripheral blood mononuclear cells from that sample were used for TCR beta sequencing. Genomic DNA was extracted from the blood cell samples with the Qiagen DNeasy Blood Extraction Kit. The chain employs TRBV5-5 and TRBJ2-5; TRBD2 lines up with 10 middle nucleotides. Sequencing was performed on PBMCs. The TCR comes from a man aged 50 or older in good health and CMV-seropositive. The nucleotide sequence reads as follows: TGTGCCAGCAGCGGTACACTAGCGGGGCCCCAAGAGACCCAGTACTTC. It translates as CASSGTLAGPQETQYF.